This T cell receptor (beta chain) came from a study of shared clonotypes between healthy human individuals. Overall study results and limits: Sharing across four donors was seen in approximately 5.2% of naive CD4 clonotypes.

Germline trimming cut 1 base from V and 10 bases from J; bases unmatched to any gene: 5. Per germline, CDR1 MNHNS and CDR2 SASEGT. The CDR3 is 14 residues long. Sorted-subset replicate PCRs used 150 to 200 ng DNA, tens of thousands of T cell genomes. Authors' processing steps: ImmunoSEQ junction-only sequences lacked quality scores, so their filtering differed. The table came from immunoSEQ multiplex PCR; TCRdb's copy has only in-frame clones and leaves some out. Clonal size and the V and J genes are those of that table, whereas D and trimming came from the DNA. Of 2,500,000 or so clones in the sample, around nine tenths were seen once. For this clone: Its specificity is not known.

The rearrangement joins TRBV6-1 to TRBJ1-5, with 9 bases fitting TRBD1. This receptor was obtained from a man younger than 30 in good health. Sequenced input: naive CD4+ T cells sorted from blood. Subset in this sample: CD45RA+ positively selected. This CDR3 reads CASSEVDRGTPQHF. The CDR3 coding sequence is TGTGCCAGCAGTGAAGTCGACAGGGGGACCCCCCAGCATTTT.